These T cell receptor beta chains were read from a single sample in a study of human T cells and chemical hapten exposure. MiXCR was run by TCRdb on the RACE reads, yielding one entry per CDR3 protein. The sample lists around 160,000 distinct CDR3 sequences; 14% were seen once. Material: whole blood, obtained in connection with sensitization to the hapten diphenylcyclopropenone (DPC). These receptors were obtained from a woman aged 30 to 39 with alopecia areata. Some clones in this sample may be carry-over from other donors' samples. Each CDR3 is given with its conserved first and last residue. The D gene is left open where the match is weak. The listing skips clone size in some rows; elsewhere it reads once, few, many or a size class.

j_call: TRBJ1-3; v_call: TRBV5-6; clone_size: few; d_call: NA; cdr3_length: 16; cdr3_aa: CASSLETFTSGNTIYF
j_call: TRBJ2-3; v_call: TRBV20-1; clone_size: NA; d_call: NA; cdr3_length: 12; cdr3_aa: CSAGGGTDTQYF
j_call: TRBJ1-2; v_call: TRBV14; clone_size: few; d_call: NA; cdr3_length: 13; cdr3_aa: CASSQGPFYGYTF
j_call: TRBJ1-3; v_call: TRBV3-1; clone_size: few; d_call: NA; cdr3_length: 16; cdr3_aa: CASSQAVVSSGNTIYF
j_call: TRBJ1-3; v_call: TRBV6-6; clone_size: NA; d_call: NA; cdr3_length: 11; cdr3_aa: CASSLENTIYF
j_call: TRBJ1-4; v_call: TRBV6-6; clone_size: NA; d_call: NA; cdr3_length: 15; cdr3_aa: CASSRGAQSNEKLFF
j_call: TRBJ2-3; v_call: TRBV3-1; clone_size: many; d_call: NA; cdr3_length: 12; cdr3_aa: CASSASTDTQYF
j_call: TRBJ2-1; v_call: TRBV5-1; clone_size: few; d_call: NA; cdr3_length: 15; cdr3_aa: CASSSVGGVYNEQFF
j_call: TRBJ1-5; v_call: TRBV7-9; clone_size: few; d_call: NA; cdr3_length: 13; cdr3_aa: CASSLAGGQPQHF
j_call: TRBJ1-1; v_call: TRBV20-1; clone_size: many; d_call: NA; cdr3_length: 14; cdr3_aa: CSASQTPLNTEAFF
j_call: TRBJ1-5; v_call: TRBV6-1; clone_size: few; d_call: NA; cdr3_length: 16; cdr3_aa: CASSVQAGSGNQPQHF
j_call: TRBJ1-1; v_call: TRBV7-3; clone_size: few; d_call: TRBD1; cdr3_length: 17; cdr3_aa: CASSLRGPGTGGTEAFF
j_call: TRBJ2-5; v_call: TRBV20-1; clone_size: many; d_call: TRBD2; cdr3_length: 14; cdr3_aa: CSASGLAGGGTQYF
j_call: TRBJ1-1; v_call: TRBV28; clone_size: many; d_call: NA; cdr3_length: 16; cdr3_aa: CASSPLGVGGGTEAFF
j_call: TRBJ2-1; v_call: TRBV7-8; clone_size: few; d_call: TRBD1; cdr3_length: 16; cdr3_aa: CASSKGQGLSYNEQFF
j_call: TRBJ2-2; v_call: TRBV5-4; clone_size: NA; d_call: NA; cdr3_length: 16; cdr3_aa: CASSPYWRGGTGELFF
j_call: TRBJ1-5; v_call: TRBV6-2/TRBV6-3; clone_size: many; d_call: NA; cdr3_length: 15; cdr3_aa: CASSQRVSSNQPQHF
j_call: TRBJ2-2; v_call: TRBV12-3/TRBV12-4; clone_size: few; d_call: NA; cdr3_length: 12; cdr3_aa: CASSLPGRELFF
j_call: TRBJ2-5; v_call: TRBV18; clone_size: few; d_call: NA; cdr3_length: 13; cdr3_aa: CASSFGAQETQYF
j_call: TRBJ2-1; v_call: TRBV7-7; clone_size: few; d_call: TRBD2; cdr3_length: 17; cdr3_aa: CASSPRTSGVSYNEQFF
j_call: TRBJ1-2; v_call: TRBV20-1; clone_size: NA; d_call: TRBD1; cdr3_length: 17; cdr3_aa: CSASKIQGAGQDRGYTF
j_call: TRBJ1-1; v_call: TRBV29-1; clone_size: NA; d_call: NA; cdr3_length: 14; cdr3_aa: CSVFWGGGGTEAFF
j_call: TRBJ2-5; v_call: TRBV20-1; clone_size: NA; d_call: NA; cdr3_length: 13; cdr3_aa: CSARPGTQETQYF
j_call: TRBJ1-5; v_call: TRBV6-5; clone_size: NA; d_call: NA; cdr3_length: 15; cdr3_aa: CASSYSGQVGQPQHF
j_call: TRBJ1-4; v_call: TRBV6-6; clone_size: NA; d_call: NA; cdr3_length: 15; cdr3_aa: CASSYLHGAGEKLFF
j_call: TRBJ2-7; v_call: TRBV2; clone_size: few; d_call: TRBD1; cdr3_length: 14; cdr3_aa: CASGDWTGMGEQYF
j_call: TRBJ2-5; v_call: TRBV5-1; clone_size: NA; d_call: NA; cdr3_length: 15; cdr3_aa: CASSPGGGVEETQYF
j_call: TRBJ2-1; v_call: TRBV5-1; clone_size: NA; d_call: NA; cdr3_length: 13; cdr3_aa: CASSLIGHNEQFF
j_call: TRBJ2-1; v_call: TRBV11-2; clone_size: NA; d_call: TRBD2; cdr3_length: 13; cdr3_aa: CASKLAAYNEQFF
j_call: TRBJ2-7; v_call: TRBV20-1; clone_size: NA; d_call: NA; cdr3_length: 10; cdr3_aa: CSAVEYEQYF
j_call: TRBJ1-1; v_call: TRBV2; clone_size: few; d_call: NA; cdr3_length: 13; cdr3_aa: CASSVEQNTEAFF
j_call: TRBJ1-4; v_call: TRBV9; clone_size: few; d_call: TRBD1; cdr3_length: 15; cdr3_aa: CASSATGGANEKLFF
j_call: TRBJ1-2; v_call: TRBV3-1; clone_size: few; d_call: NA; cdr3_length: 15; cdr3_aa: CASSQVPGLGYGYTF
j_call: TRBJ2-3; v_call: TRBV7-2; clone_size: NA; d_call: TRBD2; cdr3_length: 14; cdr3_aa: CASSLLAGKNTQYF
j_call: TRBJ2-7; v_call: TRBV7-2; clone_size: few; d_call: NA; cdr3_length: 14; cdr3_aa: CASSLNHIAYEQYF
j_call: TRBJ2-7; v_call: TRBV3-1; clone_size: many; d_call: NA; cdr3_length: 12; cdr3_aa: CASSQVGYEQYF
j_call: TRBJ2-7; v_call: TRBV3-1; clone_size: few; d_call: NA; cdr3_length: 15; cdr3_aa: CASSPPDFRGYEQYF
j_call: TRBJ2-1; v_call: TRBV3-1; clone_size: once; d_call: TRBD2; cdr3_length: 16; cdr3_aa: CASSQVTLAGDNEQFF
j_call: TRBJ2-3; v_call: TRBV28; clone_size: few; d_call: TRBD2; cdr3_length: 16; cdr3_aa: CASGTSGGSVADTQYF
j_call: TRBJ2-5; v_call: TRBV20-1; clone_size: few; d_call: TRBD2; cdr3_length: 17; cdr3_aa: CSARDSLAGNFQETQYF
j_call: TRBJ1-5; v_call: TRBV19; clone_size: many; d_call: NA; cdr3_length: 16; cdr3_aa: CAGGTAPASSNQPQHF
j_call: TRBJ2-5; v_call: TRBV29-1; clone_size: few; d_call: NA; cdr3_length: 13; cdr3_aa: CSVESRARETQYF
j_call: TRBJ1-5; v_call: TRBV20-1; clone_size: many; d_call: NA; cdr3_length: 14; cdr3_aa: CSARGRNSNQPQHF
j_call: TRBJ1-1; v_call: TRBV4-1; clone_size: few; d_call: NA; cdr3_length: 14; cdr3_aa: CASSLSHSNTEAFF
j_call: TRBJ1-2; v_call: TRBV23-1; clone_size: many; d_call: NA; cdr3_length: 18; cdr3_aa: CASSQSLVASAEGYGYTF
j_call: TRBJ1-5; v_call: TRBV5-1; clone_size: NA; d_call: TRBD1; cdr3_length: 15; cdr3_aa: CTSSLEGQVNQPQHF
j_call: TRBJ1-5; v_call: TRBV3-1; clone_size: few; d_call: TRBD1; cdr3_length: 16; cdr3_aa: CASSLSGTAPNQPQHF
j_call: TRBJ2-2; v_call: TRBV11-2; clone_size: NA; d_call: NA; cdr3_length: 15; cdr3_aa: CASRIGQAPTGELFF
j_call: TRBJ2-1; v_call: TRBV28; clone_size: NA; d_call: TRBD2; cdr3_length: 15; cdr3_aa: CAGAQAGGGYNEQFF
j_call: TRBJ2-7; v_call: TRBV4-1; clone_size: NA; d_call: NA; cdr3_length: 15; cdr3_aa: CASSQDRAFSYEQYF
j_call: TRBJ2-1; v_call: TRBV11-2; clone_size: NA; d_call: TRBD2; cdr3_length: 16; cdr3_aa: CASSLDLTSVGGEQFF
j_call: TRBJ2-1; v_call: TRBV9; clone_size: NA; d_call: NA; cdr3_length: 15; cdr3_aa: CASSDARGGDNEQFF
j_call: TRBJ2-7; v_call: TRBV6-2/TRBV6-3; clone_size: NA; d_call: TRBD1; cdr3_length: 14; cdr3_aa: CASGQGPPSYEQYF
j_call: TRBJ2-5; v_call: TRBV10-3; clone_size: NA; d_call: TRBD2; cdr3_length: 14; cdr3_aa: CAISETSDQETQYF
j_call: TRBJ2-5; v_call: TRBV18; clone_size: NA; d_call: TRBD2; cdr3_length: 17; cdr3_aa: CASSPRVSGRMDETQYF
j_call: TRBJ1-4; v_call: TRBV27; clone_size: NA; d_call: TRBD1; cdr3_length: 15; cdr3_aa: CASSRQGATPEKLFF
j_call: TRBJ2-5; v_call: TRBV28; clone_size: few; d_call: NA; cdr3_length: 14; cdr3_aa: CASSLPLGAETQYF
j_call: TRBJ2-3; v_call: TRBV3-1; clone_size: NA; d_call: NA; cdr3_length: 13; cdr3_aa: CASSQAVEDTQYF
j_call: TRBJ1-5; v_call: TRBV6-1; clone_size: NA; d_call: TRBD1; cdr3_length: 16; cdr3_aa: CASSADRGTGRQPQHF